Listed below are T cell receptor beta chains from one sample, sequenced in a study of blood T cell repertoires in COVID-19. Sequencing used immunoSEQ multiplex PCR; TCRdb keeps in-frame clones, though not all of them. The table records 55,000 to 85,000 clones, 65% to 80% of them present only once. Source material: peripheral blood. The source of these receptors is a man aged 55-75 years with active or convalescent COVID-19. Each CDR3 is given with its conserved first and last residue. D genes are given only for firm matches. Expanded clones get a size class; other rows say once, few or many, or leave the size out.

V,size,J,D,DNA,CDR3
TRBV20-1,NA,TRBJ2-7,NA,TGCAGTGCTATGAGCGGCGAGCAGTACTTC,CSAMSGEQYF
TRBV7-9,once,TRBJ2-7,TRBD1,TGTGCCAGCAGCTTAACACAGGGGTTGGACGAGCAGTACTTC,CASSLTQGLDEQYF
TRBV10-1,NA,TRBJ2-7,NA,TGCGCCAGCAGTGATAAACTACAGGGTTACGAGCAGTACTTC,CASSDKLQGYEQYF
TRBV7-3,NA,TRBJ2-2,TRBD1,TGTGCCAGCAGACAGGGGGCGGGCACCGGGGAGCTGTTTTTT,CASRQGAGTGELFF
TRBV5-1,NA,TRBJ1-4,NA,TGCGCCAGCAAAAACGGGGGGCCCCGGGAAAAACTGTTTTTT,CASKNGGPREKLFF
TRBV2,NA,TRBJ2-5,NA,TGTGCCAGCAGTGAAGGGCAGACCCAGTACTTC,CASSEGQTQYF
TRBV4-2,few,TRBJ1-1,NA,TGTGCCAGCAGCCAAGTTGGTATCAGGTGGATGAACACTGAAGCTTTCTTT,CASSQVGIRWMNTEAFF
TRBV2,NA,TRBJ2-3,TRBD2,TGTGCCAGCAGTGAAAGGGCTAGCGGGGGTATACCAGATACGCAGTATTTT,CASSERASGGIPDTQYF
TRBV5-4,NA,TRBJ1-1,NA,TGTGCCAGCTGCTCACGGGAAACCATGAACACTGAAGCTTTCTTT,CASCSRETMNTEAFF
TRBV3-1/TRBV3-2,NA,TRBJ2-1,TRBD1,TGTGCCAGCAGCCTATATGGACAGGGGGCCTGGAATGAGCAGTTCTTC,CASSLYGQGAWNEQFF
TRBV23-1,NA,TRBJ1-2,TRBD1,TGCGCCAGCAGTCAAGCAGATGGACAGGGAGGCGTGGGCTACACCTTC,CASSQADGQGGVGYTF
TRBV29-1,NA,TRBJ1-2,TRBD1,TGCAGCGTTCGCGGGACAGGGGTGTATGGCTACACCTTC,CSVRGTGVYGYTF
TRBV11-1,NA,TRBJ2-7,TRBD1,TGTGCCAGCAGCTTACCCGGGACAGGGGTAAACGAGCAGTACTTC,CASSLPGTGVNEQYF